This TCR beta chain derives from a study of T cells in Graves' hyperthyroidism and ophthalmopathy. Overall study context: The initial diagnosis was the point when peripheral blood was collected, ahead of any treatment. Study observations and caveats: Ophthalmopathy onset followed model prediction by a median around 6.9 months.

The CDR3 runs to 17 residues. Germline values: CDR1 MNHNS, CDR2 SASEGT. V trimming: 1 base; J trimming: 5 bases; junction bases outside the gene matches: 10. Patients having uncontrolled infection, another autoimmune disease, pregnancy or lactation were not included. Used for diagnoses were clinical symptoms, serum thyroxine and TRAb, thyroid ultrasound and orbital computed tomography. To note about this clonotype: Its antigen is not known.

The TCR beta CDR3 regions underwent amplification using RNA transcripts as the source. During a first-round RT-PCR of the TCR CDR3, the HTBI primer set was used. In TCRdb, the multiplex PCR reads were re-called with MiXCR into one record per CDR3 protein. The data contain 350,000 or so distinct CDR3 sequences, approximately 18% of them singletons. The V and J genes are TRBV6-1 and TRBJ2-2, with 7 nucleotides matching TRBD1. The source material was blood. The receptor's source is a woman between 50 and 59 years old with Graves' hyperthyroidism. The CDR3: CASSEVEGGVRTGELFF. CDR3 DNA sequence: TGTGCCAGCAGTGAAGTTGAAGGGGGCGTTCGGACCGGGGAGCTGTTTTTT.